This T cell receptor (beta chain) was sequenced for a study of early T cells in non-severe SARS-CoV-2 infection (dated by TCRdb to about 2021). With respect to the entire study: TCR sequencing used bulk RNA from unsorted whole blood, so alpha and beta chains could not be paired.

To note about this clonotype: The specificity of this receptor is unknown. Base qualities are missing; no much larger clone stands one base away.

This was a case-control study nested in a cohort of healthcare workers in London, UK, who had nasopharyngeal swab PCR tests and blood samples taken every week. Healthcare workers were recruited between 23 and 31 March 2020, during the week of the UK lockdown, and were followed weekly for up to roughly 15 weeks. Overall study outcomes, separate from this receptor: VDJdb matching was skewed toward anti-spike CD8 responses and likely underestimated virus-specific expansions, missing private and CD4 specificities.

Library creation used 5' RACE. The instrument given in TCRdb is NextSeq 500. To correct for sequencing error and PCR bias, the TCR library protocol tagged individual cDNA molecules with unique molecular identifiers. Both TCR alpha and beta chains were sequenced, and tight co-correlation was observed between alpha and beta sequence abundances in each sample. Per the original workflow: Decombinator V4 was used to annotate TCR sequences for V gene, J gene and CDR3. TCRs were defined as expanded if a significant change between any two time points was detected under a Poisson model with p below 0.0001. Abundances of TCRs were expressed as counts per million after normalisation to the total number of TCRs sequenced in each sample. TRAV1-2 paired with TRAJ12, TRAJ20 or TRAJ33 defined MAIT TCRs, while TRAV10 paired with TRAJ18 defined iNKT TCRs. VDJdb, accessed 1 November 2021, was searched for CMV, EBV and SARS-CoV-2 annotated TCRs, with TCRs annotated for multiple antigens excluded. TCRdb itself trimmed the public reads at Q25 with fastp, ran MiXCR and retained productive beta chains. Duplicate CDR3 protein sequences are folded into a single record with the most common DNA and genes. The V and J calls were determined by TCRdb, not by the authors. This sample gives tens of thousands of distinct CDR3 sequences in total; 13% of them show up just once. The ten largest make up 10% of the sample.

The germline V gene yields MRHNA for CDR1 and SNTAGT for CDR2. The CDR3 goes from the cysteine to the phenylalanine over 13 residues. Only CDR3 DNA is held: 39 bases, read in frame from base 1. The junction shows trimming of 6 bases on V and 1 base on J, plus 6 bases between the germline ends. Sequenced: whole blood. The sequence is built from TRBV6-4 and TRBJ2-2; the D gene cannot be resolved reliably. This TCR came from an adult who was a healthcare worker with PCR-confirmed SARS-CoV-2 infection or an uninfected control (not recorded which). The CDR3 here reads CASRPGNTGELFF. The DNA sequence is given as TGTGCCAGCAGGCCGGGGAACACCGGGGAGCTGTTTTTT.